This T cell receptor (beta chain) was identified during a study of beta chain features in type 1 diabetes. Overall study findings and caveats: A PCR bias possibly favoring shorter templates would apply equally to patients and controls. All four CD4+ subsets of Type 1 diabetes patients contained TCRB CDR3s that were moderately but significantly shorter.

The study reverse transcribed the entire isolated RNA, so it sequenced expressed TCRB transcripts. Reads from naive, central memory and regulatory T cell samples averaged roughly 3.6 million. Generated by immunoSEQ multiplex PCR, the TCRdb table keeps only in-frame clones and is missing some. Here the sample spans 55,000 to 80,000 clones, approximately 47% being singletons. As regards this clone: The antigen is not known.

Trimming removed 1 base at V and 7 bases at J, with 13 bases between. CDR1 and CDR2 (germline): LGHNA, YNFKEQ. There are 15 residues in the CDR3. This clonotype originated in a man aged 25-45 years with type 1 diabetes. This chain joins TRBV4-2 and TRBJ1-4, with a weak D call TRBD1 (6 bases). The sample comprised central memory CD4+ T cells from blood. This chain's CDR3 is CASSQGQVEGEKLFF. The CDR3 DNA follows: TGTGCCAGCAGCCAAGGACAGGTCGAGGGTGAAAAACTGTTTTTT.